This T cell receptor beta chain was profiled in a study of blood T cell repertoires in COVID-19. Study-level information: The origin of the acute and convalescent COVID-19 samples was the United States, Italy and Spain. PBMCs, B-cell-depleted T cells, or T cells were the source of the cDNA or gDNA that made up the material.

Measured with immunoSEQ multiplex PCR; TCRdb has only the in-frame clones, and not every one. The sample yields about 260,000 clones, 70% to 90% seen once. This receptor was taken from an older woman with COVID-19, enrolled during active disease. The sequencing sample was made of peripheral blood.

This chain's CDR3 is CASSPGFFNEQFF. CDR3 bases: TGTGCCAGCAGCCCGGGGTTTTTCAATGAGCAGTTCTTC. This rearrangement joins TRBV7-9 to TRBJ2-1, with D possibly TRBD2 on 5 matching bases. The V end was cut by 5 bases, the J end by 6 bases, with 11 bases between. This CDR3 spans 13 amino acids. CDR1 is SEHNR and CDR2 is FQNEAQ in the germline V gene (reference sequence). The full variable domain, its missing parts supplied by reference TRBV7-9 and TRBJ2-1, is DTGVSQNPRHKITKRGQNVTFRCDPISEHNRLYWYRQTLGQGPEFLTYFQNEAQLEKSRLLSDRFSAERPKGSFSTLEIQRTEQGDSAMYLCASSPGFFNEQFFGPGTRLTVL.